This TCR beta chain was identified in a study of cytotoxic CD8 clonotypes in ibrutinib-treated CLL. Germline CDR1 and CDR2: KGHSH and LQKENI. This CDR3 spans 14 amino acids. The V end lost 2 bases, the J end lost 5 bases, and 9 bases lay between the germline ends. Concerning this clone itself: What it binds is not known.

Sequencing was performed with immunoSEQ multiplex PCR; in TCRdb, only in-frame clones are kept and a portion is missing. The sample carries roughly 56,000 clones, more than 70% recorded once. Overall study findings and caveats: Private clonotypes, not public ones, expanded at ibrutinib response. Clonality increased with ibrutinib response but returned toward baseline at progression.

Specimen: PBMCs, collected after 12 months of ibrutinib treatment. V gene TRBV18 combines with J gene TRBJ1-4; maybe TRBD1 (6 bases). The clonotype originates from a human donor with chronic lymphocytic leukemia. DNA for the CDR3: TGTGCCAGCTCACCAGGAACAGGGAATGAAAAACTGTTTTTT. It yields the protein CASSPGTGNEKLFF.